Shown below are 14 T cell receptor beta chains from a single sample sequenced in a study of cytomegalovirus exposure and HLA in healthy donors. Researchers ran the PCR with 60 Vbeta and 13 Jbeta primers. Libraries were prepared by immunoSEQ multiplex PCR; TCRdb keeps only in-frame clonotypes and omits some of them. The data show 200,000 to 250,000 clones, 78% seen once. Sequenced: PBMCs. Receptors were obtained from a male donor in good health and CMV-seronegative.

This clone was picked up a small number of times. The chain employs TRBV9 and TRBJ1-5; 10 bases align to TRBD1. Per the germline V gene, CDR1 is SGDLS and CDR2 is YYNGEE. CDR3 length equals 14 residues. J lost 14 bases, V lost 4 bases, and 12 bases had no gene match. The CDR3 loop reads CASSRGTGAEPKHF. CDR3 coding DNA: TGTGCCAGCAGCCGTGGGACAGGGGCCGAACCAAAGCATTTT.

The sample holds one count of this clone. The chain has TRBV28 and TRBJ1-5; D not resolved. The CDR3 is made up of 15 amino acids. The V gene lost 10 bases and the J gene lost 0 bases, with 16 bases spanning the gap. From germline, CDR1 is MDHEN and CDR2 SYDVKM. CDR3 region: CATVDNPNSNQPQHF. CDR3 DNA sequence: TGTGCCACCGTAGACAATCCAAATAGCAATCAGCCCCAGCATTTT.

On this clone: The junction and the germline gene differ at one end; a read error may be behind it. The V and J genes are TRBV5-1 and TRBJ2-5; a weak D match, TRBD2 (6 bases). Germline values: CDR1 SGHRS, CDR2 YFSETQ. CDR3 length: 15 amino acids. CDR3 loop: CASSHKGLLREAQYF. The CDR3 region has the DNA TGCGCCAGCAGCCACAAGGGACTTCTAAGAGAGGCCCAGTACTTC.

This chain's CDR3 is CASSFSLPNNQPQHF. The CDR3 DNA follows: TGTGCCAGTAGTTTTAGTCTTCCCAACAATCAGCCCCAGCATTTT. The V and J genes are TRBV19 and TRBJ1-5, with D uncertain. The CDR3 extends over 15 amino acids. V was pared by 5 bases and J by 3 bases, with 14 bases between. Germline V CDR1 and CDR2: LNHDA, SQIVND (reference sequence).

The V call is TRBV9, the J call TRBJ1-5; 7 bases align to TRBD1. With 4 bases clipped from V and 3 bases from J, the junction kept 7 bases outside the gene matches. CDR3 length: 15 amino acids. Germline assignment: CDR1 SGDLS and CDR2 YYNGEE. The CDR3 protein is CASSPGTVVNQPQHF. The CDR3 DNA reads TGTGCCAGCAGCCCCGGGACAGTTGTCAATCAGCCCCAGCATTTT.

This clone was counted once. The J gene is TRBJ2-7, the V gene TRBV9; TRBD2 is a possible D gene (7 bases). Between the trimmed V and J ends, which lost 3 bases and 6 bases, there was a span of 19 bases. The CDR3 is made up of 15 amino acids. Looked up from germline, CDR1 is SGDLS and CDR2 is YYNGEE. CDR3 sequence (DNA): TGTGCCAGCAGCGCGGAAGGGGGGGTCCCACTCGAGCAGTACTTC. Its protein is CASSAEGGVPLEQYF.

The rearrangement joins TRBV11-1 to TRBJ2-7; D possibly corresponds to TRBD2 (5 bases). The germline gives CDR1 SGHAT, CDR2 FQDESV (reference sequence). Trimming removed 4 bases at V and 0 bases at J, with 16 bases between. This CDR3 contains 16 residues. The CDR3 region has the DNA TGTGCCAGCAGCTCCCTTGGACTGGGGTTCTCCTACGAGCAGTACTTC. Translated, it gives CASSSLGLGFSYEQYF. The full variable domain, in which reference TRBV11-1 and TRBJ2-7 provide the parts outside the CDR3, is EAEVAQSPRYKITEKSQAVAFWCDPISGHATLYWYRQILGQGPELLVQFQDESVVDDSQLPKDRFSAERLKGVDSTLKIQPAELGDSAMYLCASSSLGLGFSYEQYFGPGTRLTVT.

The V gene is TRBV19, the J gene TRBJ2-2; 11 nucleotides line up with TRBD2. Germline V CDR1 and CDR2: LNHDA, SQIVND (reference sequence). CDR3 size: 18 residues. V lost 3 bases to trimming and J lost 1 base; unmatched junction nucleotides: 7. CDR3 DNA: TGTGCCAGTAGTATCACGCGGGGACTAGCGGTGAACACCGGGGAGCTGTTTTTT. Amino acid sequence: CASSITRGLAVNTGELFF. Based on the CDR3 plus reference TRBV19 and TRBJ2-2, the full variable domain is DGGITQSPKYLFRKEGQNVTLSCEQNLNHDAMYWYRQDPGQGLRLIYYSQIVNDFQKGDIAEGYSVSREKKESFPLTVTSAQKNPTAFYLCASSITRGLAVNTGELFFGEGSRLTVL.

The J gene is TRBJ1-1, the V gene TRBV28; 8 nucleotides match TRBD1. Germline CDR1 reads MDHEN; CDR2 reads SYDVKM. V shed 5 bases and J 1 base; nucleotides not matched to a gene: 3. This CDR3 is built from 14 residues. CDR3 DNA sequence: TGTGCCAGCAGTCTCGGGACAGGGAACACTGAAGCTTTCTTT. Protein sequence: CASSLGTGNTEAFF.

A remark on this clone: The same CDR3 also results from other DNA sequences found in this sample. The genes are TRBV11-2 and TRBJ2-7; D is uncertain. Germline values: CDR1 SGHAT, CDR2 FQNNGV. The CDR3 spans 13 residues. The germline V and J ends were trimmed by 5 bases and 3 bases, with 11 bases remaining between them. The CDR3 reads CASSPGLSYEQYF. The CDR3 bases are TGTGCCAGCAGCCCCGGGTTAAGCTACGAGCAGTACTTC.

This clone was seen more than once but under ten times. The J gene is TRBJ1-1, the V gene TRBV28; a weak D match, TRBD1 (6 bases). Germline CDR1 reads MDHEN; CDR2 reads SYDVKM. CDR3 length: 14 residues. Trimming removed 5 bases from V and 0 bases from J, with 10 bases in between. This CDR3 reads CASSTGYLNTEAFF. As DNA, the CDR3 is TGTGCCAGCAGTACAGGGTACCTGAACACTGAAGCTTTCTTT.

The CDR3 here is CASSIGGGQFF. CDR3 sequence (DNA): TGTGCCAGTAGTATTGGGGGGGGGCAGTTCTTC. The chain is built from TRBV19 and TRBJ2-1; 7 bases are shared with TRBD2. Unmatched junction bases numbered 2, after V lost 3 bases and J lost 12 bases. This CDR3 comprises 11 residues. Germline loops: CDR1 LNHDA, CDR2 SQIVND (reference sequence).

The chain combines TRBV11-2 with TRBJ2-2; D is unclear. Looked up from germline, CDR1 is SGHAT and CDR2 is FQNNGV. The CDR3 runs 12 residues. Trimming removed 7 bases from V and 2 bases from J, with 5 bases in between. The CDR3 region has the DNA TGTGCCAGCAACTCCAACACCGGGGAGCTGTTTTTT. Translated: CASNSNTGELFF. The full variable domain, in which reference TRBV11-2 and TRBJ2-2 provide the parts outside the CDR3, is EAGVAQSPRYKIIEKRQSVAFWCNPISGHATLYWYQQILGQGPKLLIQFQNNGVVDDSQLPKDRFSAERLKGVDSTLKIQPAKLEDSAVYLCASNSNTGELFFGEGSRLTVL.

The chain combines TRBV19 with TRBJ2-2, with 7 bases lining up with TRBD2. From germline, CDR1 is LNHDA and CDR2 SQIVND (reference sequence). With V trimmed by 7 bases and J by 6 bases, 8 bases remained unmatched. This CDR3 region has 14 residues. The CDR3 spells CASTPVLAAGELFF. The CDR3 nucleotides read TGTGCCAGTACGCCCGTTCTAGCGGCCGGGGAGCTGTTTTTT.